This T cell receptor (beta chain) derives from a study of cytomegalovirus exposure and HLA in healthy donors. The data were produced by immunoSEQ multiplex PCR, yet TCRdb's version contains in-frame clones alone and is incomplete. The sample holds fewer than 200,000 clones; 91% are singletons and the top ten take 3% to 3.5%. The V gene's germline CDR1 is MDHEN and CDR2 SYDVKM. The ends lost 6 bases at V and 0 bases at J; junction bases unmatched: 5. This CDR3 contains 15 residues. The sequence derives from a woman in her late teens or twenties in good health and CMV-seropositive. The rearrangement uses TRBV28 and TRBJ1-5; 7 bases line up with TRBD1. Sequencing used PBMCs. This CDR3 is CASRLGTASNQPQHF. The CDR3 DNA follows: TGTGCCAGCAGATTGGGGACAGCTAGCAATCAGCCCCAGCATTTT.